Below, 26 T cell receptor beta chains from the same sample are listed, as sequenced in a study of OX40 agonist ivuxolimab in advanced cancers. This table comes from immunoSEQ multiplex PCR, and its TCRdb copy is limited to in-frame clones, with some not included. This sample has about 50,000 clones, with approximately 92% found just once. The specimen was CD4+ or CD8+ T cells sorted from blood, collected in a trial of the OX40 agonist ivuxolimab. These receptors all come from an adult with an advanced solid tumor such as melanoma, head and neck, liver or kidney cancer.

The rearrangement joins TRBV4-3 to TRBJ2-7; 8 bases are a match to TRBD2. CDR3 length: 14 residues. Losses at the gene ends were 1 base for V and 3 bases for J; bases not matched to a gene: 2. The germline V gene has CDR1 LGHNA and CDR2 YSLEER. The CDR3 region has the DNA TGCGCCAGCAGCCAAGGGCGGGGGGTCTACGAGCAGTACTTC. Protein product: CASSQGRGVYEQYF.

This chain connects TRBV29-1 to TRBJ2-7; D gene ambiguous. The CDR3 is 11 amino acids. CDR1 and CDR2 (germline): SQVTM, ANQGSEA. Trimming pared 3 bases from V and 3 bases from J, leaving 6 bases between. Here the CDR3 reads CSVDYRYEQYF. CDR3 sequence (DNA): TGCAGCGTTGATTACCGCTACGAGCAGTACTTC.

J is TRBJ1-3 and V is TRBV11-2; D not resolved. The CDR3 is 15 amino acids. Germline V gives CDR1 SGHAT, CDR2 FQNNGV. The V and J ends lost 5 bases and 7 bases respectively, with 18 bases between them. The CDR3, as DNA: TGTGCCAGCAGCGTACGATACGGGGTCGGGAACACCATATATTTT. This encodes CASSVRYGVGNTIYF.

The rearrangement joins TRBV13 to TRBJ2-1; 9 positions agree with TRBD1. Germline CDR1 and CDR2: PRHDT and FYEKMQ (reference sequence). V was clipped by 6 bases and J by 8 bases; unmatched bases: 5. The CDR3 is 13 residues long. Written as DNA, the CDR3 is TGTGCCAGCAGACGGACAGGGGTCGATGAGCAGTTCTTC. Translation: CASRRTGVDEQFF. Full variable domain (remainder filled in from reference TRBV13 and TRBJ2-1): AAGVIQSPRHLIKEKRETATLKCYPIPRHDTVYWYQQGPGQDPQFLISFYEKMQSDKGSIPDRFSAQQFSDYHSELNMSSLELGDSALYFCASRRTGVDEQFFGPGTRLTVL.

This chain uses TRBV7-8 with TRBJ2-1; 9 bases fit TRBD2. Germline CDR1 is SGHVS and CDR2 is FQNEAQ. Germline trimming cut 4 bases from V and 6 bases from J; bases unmatched to any gene: 10. The CDR3 contains 16 residues. This CDR3 reads CASSSLLAGPANEQFF. DNA of the CDR3: TGTGCCAGCAGCTCCCTTCTAGCGGGGCCTGCCAATGAGCAGTTCTTC.

The chain links TRBV14 to TRBJ2-7; TRBD1 matches at 8 bases. The J segment lost 5 bases and the V segment lost 4 bases, leaving 10 bases of the junction unmatched. The CDR3 is 15 residues long. CDR1 and CDR2 from the germline V gene are SGHDN and FVKESK. The CDR3 reads CASSRLGSGGDEQYF. Here the CDR3 DNA reads TGTGCCAGCAGCCGATTGGGGTCAGGGGGCGACGAGCAGTACTTC.

The rearrangement links TRBV15 to TRBJ2-1, with a possible D match to TRBD2 (6 bases). The CDR3 contains 15 residues. V was shortened by 1 base and J by 1 base, with 8 bases between the two germline ends. CDR1 is LNHNV and CDR2 is YYDKDF in the germline V gene (reference sequence). The CDR3 reads CATSRAGGSYNEQFF. The CDR3, as DNA: TGTGCCACCAGCAGAGCCGGGGGTTCCTACAATGAGCAGTTCTTC.

This chain joins TRBV10-3 and TRBJ1-2, with 8 positions matching TRBD1. Germline-derived CDR1 and CDR2 are ENHRY and SYGVKD. This CDR3 is 15 amino acids long. Losses at the gene ends were 3 bases for V and 4 bases for J; bases not matched to a gene: 7. The CDR3 sequence: CAISEGDRRIYGYTF. For the CDR3, the DNA is TGTGCCATCAGTGAAGGGGACAGGCGAATCTATGGCTACACCTTC.

This rearrangement joins TRBV19 to TRBJ1-1; D gene ambiguous. The CDR3 has 12 residues. V dropped 8 bases and J dropped 1 base, with 8 bases sitting between them. Per the germline V gene, CDR1 is LNHDA and CDR2 is SQIVND (reference sequence). CDR3 sequence reads: CASSYTNTEAFF. CDR3 coding DNA: TGTGCCAGTTCTTATACGAACACTGAAGCTTTCTTT.

The chain couples TRBV28 to TRBJ2-1; TRBD2 might be the D (5 bases). This CDR3 spans 14 amino acids. Germline assignment: CDR1 MDHEN and CDR2 SYDVKM. Trimming shortened V by 2 bases and J by 6 bases, and 11 bases separated the two germline ends. The CDR3 reads CASSLVLAPNEQFF. CDR3 sequence (DNA): TGTGCCAGCAGTTTAGTTCTAGCCCCCAATGAGCAGTTCTTC.

The CDR3 loop is CASSLPGLAGGPYNEQFF. CDR3 nucleotides: TGTGCCAGCAGTTTACCAGGACTAGCGGGAGGGCCATACAATGAGCAGTTCTTC. V gene TRBV27 combines with J gene TRBJ2-1; 15 positions match TRBD2. Germline V gene sequence: CDR1 MNHEY, CDR2 SMNVEV (reference sequence). The CDR3 covers 18 residues. J was trimmed by 4 bases and V by 2 bases; bases with no gene match: 6.

The rearrangement links TRBV7-9 to TRBJ2-7; 10 bases are a match to TRBD2. Trimming took 5 bases from V and 4 from J; bases not matched to a gene: 2. Germline lookup yields CDR1 SEHNR and CDR2 FQNEAQ (reference sequence). The CDR3 spans 13 residues. In DNA, the CDR3 is TGTGCCAGCAGCCGGACTAGCGGATACGAGCAGTACTTC. This gives the protein CASSRTSGYEQYF.

V usage is TRBV4-3 and J usage is TRBJ1-2, with 9 bases identical to TRBD1. The CDR3 is made up of 15 amino acids. Trimming cost V 2 bases and J 4 bases; bases outside gene matches: 5. CDR1 LGHNA and CDR2 YSLEER come from the germline V gene. DNA of the CDR3: TGCGCCAGCAGCCAAACCGGGACAGGGAGCTATGGCTACACCTTC. Its translation: CASSQTGTGSYGYTF.

The table lists this clone with a count of one. The chain combines TRBV15 with TRBJ1-1; D is undetermined. Germline V gene data show CDR1 as LNHNV and CDR2 as YYDKDF (reference sequence). Trimming took off 1 base at V and 3 bases at J, with 9 bases between the two ends. This CDR3 region has 14 residues. In DNA, the CDR3 is TGTGCCACCAGCAGAGGCGGGGAAGACACTGAAGCTTTCTTT. It is translated as CATSRGGEDTEAFF.

The chain combines TRBV9 with TRBJ1-1; D remains unclear. Germline assignment: CDR1 SGDLS and CDR2 YYNGEE. The CDR3 contains 14 residues. V shed 4 bases and J shed 1 base, with 11 bases lying between them. The CDR3 nucleotides are TGTGCCAGCAGCCCCGGGCAGCCGAACACTGAAGCTTTCTTT. This codes for CASSPGQPNTEAFF.

The rearrangement links TRBV9 to TRBJ1-2; 10 nucleotides agree with TRBD1. The CDR3 runs to 15 residues. With 0 bases clipped from V and 7 bases from J, the junction kept 6 bases outside the gene matches. Germline V gives CDR1 SGDLS, CDR2 YYNGEE. As DNA, the CDR3 is TGTGCCAGCAGCGTAGCTTCGGGACAGGGGTCTGGCTACACCTTC. As protein: CASSVASGQGSGYTF.

The chain uses TRBV28 and TRBJ2-5; perhaps TRBD2 as D (6 bases). The germline CDR1 and CDR2 sequences are MDHEN and SYDVKM. The CDR3 length is 15 residues. The germline V and J ends were trimmed by 6 bases and 4 bases, with 18 bases remaining between them. CDR3 in DNA: TGTGCCAGCAGCCCACCGACTAGTTGGGGAGAGACCCAGTACTTC. It encodes CASSPPTSWGETQYF.

The genes are TRBV27 and TRBJ2-7, with 11 bases lining up with TRBD2. This CDR3 region has 13 residues. V gave up 5 bases and J gave up 6 bases; unmatched junction bases: 3. Germline V gene sequence: CDR1 MNHEY, CDR2 SMNVEV (reference sequence). CDR3 sequence: CASSIGTSGEQYF. CDR3 sequence (DNA): TGTGCCAGCAGTATCGGGACTAGCGGCGAGCAGTACTTC.

V gene TRBV10-3 combines with J gene TRBJ2-3; TRBD1 aligns across 9 bases. This CDR3 spans 15 amino acids. Germline lookup yields CDR1 ENHRY and CDR2 SYGVKD. After removal of 6 bases from V and 5 bases from J, the junction contained 9 bases not matched to a gene. The CDR3 reads CAIRLGQGLGDTQYF. CDR3 sequence (DNA): TGTGCCATCAGGCTTGGACAGGGGTTGGGAGATACGCAGTATTTT.

The chain couples TRBV15 to TRBJ1-5; no reliable D call. V was cut by 5 bases and J by 2 bases, with 16 bases left in between. Germline V CDR1 and CDR2: LNHNV, YYDKDF (reference sequence). The CDR3 runs 16 residues. CDR3 amino acids: CATSASIRQGNQPQHF. CDR3 DNA: TGTGCCACCAGCGCCTCGATTCGGCAGGGCAATCAGCCCCAGCATTTT.

V is TRBV9 and J is TRBJ2-7; D is possibly TRBD1 (6 bases). Trimming removed 2 bases from V and 6 bases from J, with 12 bases in between. The CDR3 totals 13 residues. Germline V gene lookup returns CDR1 SGDLS and CDR2 YYNGEE. Here the CDR3 reads CASSVLQGSEQYF. CDR3 bases: TGTGCCAGCAGCGTCTTACAGGGAAGCGAGCAGTACTTC.

The chain recombines TRBV25-1 with TRBJ1-1, with D tentatively TRBD1 (6 bases). The CDR3 length is 13 residues. Germline values: CDR1 MGHDK, CDR2 SYGVNS. The V end was cut by 5 bases, the J end by 1 base, with 8 bases between. CDR3 loop: CASSLGQNTEAFF. The CDR3 DNA follows: TGTGCCAGCAGTTTGGGACAGAACACTGAAGCTTTCTTT.

This chain connects TRBV5-1 to TRBJ2-2; D is ambiguous. The length of the CDR3 is 14 residues. Germline values: CDR1 SGHRS, CDR2 YFSETQ. V lost 2 bases, J lost 1 base, and 6 bases lay in between. CDR3: CASSFYQNTGELFF. CDR3 coding DNA: TGCGCCAGCAGCTTTTACCAGAACACCGGGGAGCTGTTTTTT. Variable domain in full (rest from reference TRBV5-1 and TRBJ2-2): KAGVTQTPRYLIKTRGQQVTLSCSPISGHRSVSWYQQTPGQGLQFLFEYFSETQRNKGNFPGRFSGRQFSNSRSEMNVSTLELGDSALYLCASSFYQNTGELFFGEGSRLTVL.

V and J are TRBV4-3 and TRBJ2-7; no definite D call. Germline CDR1 and CDR2: LGHNA and YSLEER. V dropped 0 bases and J dropped 6 bases, with 12 bases sitting between them. The CDR3 contains 14 residues. CDR3 in DNA: TGCGCCAGCAGCCAAGATCGGAACCGATTCGAGCAGTACTTC. This translates into CASSQDRNRFEQYF.

The genes are TRBV13 and TRBJ2-7, with D unclear. Germline values: CDR1 PRHDT, CDR2 FYEKMQ (reference sequence). Deletions cut 6 bases from V and 7 bases from J, with 10 bases between. CDR3 length equals 11 residues. This CDR3 reads CASSSVSEQYF. In DNA, the CDR3 is TGTGCCAGCAGTTCTGTGTCTGAGCAGTACTTC.

The genes are TRBV28 and TRBJ2-7, with D possibly matching TRBD1 (5 bases). Trimming took 5 bases from V and 7 from J, leaving 21 bases between them. Germline V gives CDR1 MDHEN, CDR2 SYDVKM. The CDR3 is made up of 15 amino acids. Here the CDR3 reads CASSDGHNWGKEQYF. CDR3 bases: TGTGCCAGCAGTGATGGACATAACTGGGGTAAAGAGCAGTACTTC. Variable domain in full (rest from reference TRBV28 and TRBJ2-7): DVKVTQSSRYLVKRTGEKVFLECVQDMDHENMFWYRQDPGLGLRLIYFSYDVKMKEKGDIPEGYSVSREKKERFSLILESASTNQTSMYLCASSDGHNWGKEQYFGPGTRLTVT.